This TCR beta chain emerged from a study of blood T cell repertoires in COVID-19. The CDR3 sequence is 12 residues long. Germline V gene data show CDR1 as SEHNR and CDR2 as FQNEAQ (reference sequence). V was clipped by 5 bases and J by 8 bases, with 11 bases between them. TCRdb keeps only in-frame clones here, not all; method: immunoSEQ multiplex PCR. This sample has roughly 240,000 clones; around 82% occur once, and the top ten carry 3.6%. A PCR-confirmed or clinician-diagnosed COVID-19 case had contacted exposed participants within 2 weeks of entry. The clonotype originates from a middle-aged woman who had been exposed to COVID-19. Sequencing was performed on PBMCs or T cells enriched from blood (not recorded which). This chain connects TRBV7-9 to TRBJ2-3; D is uncertain. CDR3 in DNA: TGTGCCAGCAGCGCTTCCTCGGGTACGCAGTATTTT. Translating it yields CASSASSGTQYF.